This TCR beta chain was sequenced in a study of cytomegalovirus exposure and HLA in healthy donors. Whole-study results and caveats: As a later analysis showed, several of the most significant clusters appeared to be linked to common viral pathogens. While the bulk of TCR sequences proved rare, some public TCRs turned up in many donors.

Primers for the PCR totalled 60 Vbeta and 13 Jbeta. TCRdb keeps only in-frame clones here, not all; method: immunoSEQ multiplex PCR. The sample lists 200,000 to 250,000 clones, roughly 84% occurring once. Likely unrecorded immune exposures existed in these nominally healthy donors. A word on this clone: The antigen remains unidentified.

This sequence originates from a man between 45 and 60 years old in good health and CMV-seronegative. The sample comprised PBMCs.

This chain's CDR3 is CAWSVFSGAETQYF. CDR3 nucleotide sequence: TGTGCCTGGAGTGTATTTTCGGGTGCGGAGACCCAGTACTTC. This rearrangement joins TRBV30 to TRBJ2-5; no firm D call. V shed 0 bases and J shed 5 bases, with 13 bases lying between them. The CDR3 has 14 amino acids. CDR1 is GTSNPN and CDR2 is SVGIG in the germline V gene (reference sequence).